This T cell receptor (beta chain) is from a study of blood T cell repertoires in COVID-19. Study-wide context: COVID-19 samples from acute and convalescent phases originated in the United States, Italy and Spain.

The J segment lost 9 bases and the V segment lost 2 bases, leaving 4 bases of the junction unmatched. This CDR3 contains 14 residues. Germline CDR1 reads MNHEY; CDR2 reads SVGAGI. Per the study methods: Nucleated cell counts were estimated from reference gene primer amplification. The table came from immunoSEQ multiplex PCR; TCRdb's copy has only in-frame clones and leaves some out. That table supplies the V and J calls and clone size; D and trimming were determined from the DNA. The sample contains 200,000 to 250,000 clones, 90% of which appear only once. This receptor was taken from a man aged 45-65 years who had been exposed to COVID-19. The rearrangement joins TRBV6-5 to TRBJ2-1; 10 bases are shared with TRBD2. Sequenced: PBMCs or T cells enriched from blood (not recorded which). The CDR3 sequence is CASSYTGLASEQFF. In DNA form, the CDR3 reads TGTGCCAGCAGTTACACGGGACTAGCGTCTGAGCAGTTCTTC.